These 27 T cell receptor beta chains came from one sample sequenced in a study of cytomegalovirus exposure and HLA in healthy donors. The data were produced by immunoSEQ multiplex PCR, yet TCRdb's version contains in-frame clones alone and is incomplete. The sample comprises approximately 160,000 clones, roughly 90% of which are singletons, and 10% rests with the top ten. Material for sequencing was PBMCs. The receptors were gathered from a woman between 18 and 29 years old in good health and CMV-seropositive.

The chain couples TRBV9 to TRBJ2-5; 8 positions match TRBD1. This CDR3 is 13 amino acids long. Per the germline V gene, CDR1 is SGDLS and CDR2 is YYNGEE. V lost 0 bases and J lost 7; bases outside the gene matches: 2. DNA for the CDR3: TGTGCCAGCAGCGTAGATCAGGGGGCGACCCAGTACTTC. It specifies CASSVDQGATQYF.

The chain has TRBV2 and TRBJ1-2, with 9 positions matching TRBD1. From germline, CDR1 is SNHLY and CDR2 FYNNEI. The CDR3 contains 15 residues. With V trimmed by 6 bases and J by 5 bases, 10 bases remained unmatched. Here the CDR3 reads CASREKTGGGYGYTF. CDR3 nucleotides: TGTGCCAGCAGGGAAAAAACAGGGGGCGGGTATGGCTACACCTTC.

The gene calls are TRBV5-4 and TRBJ1-5, with D possibly being TRBD1 (6 bases). This CDR3 spans 15 amino acids. Trimming removed 4 bases from V and 4 bases from J, with 15 bases in between. The germline CDR1 and CDR2 sequences are SGHNT and YYREEE (reference sequence). The CDR3 nucleotides read TGTGCCAGCAGCCCGGGCGGGGGCCCGAATCAGCCCCAGCATTTT. It encodes CASSPGGGPNQPQHF.

The V and J genes are TRBV19 and TRBJ2-5; D is possibly TRBD2 (6 bases). Trimming left V 5 bases short and J 5 bases short, with 33 bases between. Germline V gene lookup returns CDR1 LNHDA and CDR2 SQIVND (reference sequence). The CDR3 contains 20 residues. CDR3 loop: CASSARGKLAAQGPRETQYF. The CDR3 coding sequence is TGTGCCAGTAGTGCCCGGGGAAAATTAGCGGCTCAGGGCCCCAGGGAGACCCAGTACTTC. The full variable domain, with the rest looked up from reference TRBV19 and TRBJ2-5, is DGGITQSPKYLFRKEGQNVTLSCEQNLNHDAMYWYRQDPGQGLRLIYYSQIVNDFQKGDIAEGYSVSREKKESFPLTVTSAQKNPTAFYLCASSARGKLAAQGPRETQYFGPGTRLLVL.

The chain recombines TRBV5-4 with TRBJ1-5; TRBD1 aligns across 8 bases. After removal of 4 bases from V and 5 bases from J, the junction contained 11 bases not matched to a gene. Germline CDR1 reads SGHNT; CDR2 reads YYREEE (reference sequence). The CDR3 extends over 16 amino acids. CDR3 amino acids: CASSVQGAHSDQPQHF. The CDR3 DNA follows: TGTGCCAGCAGCGTTCAGGGGGCACACTCGGATCAGCCCCAGCATTTT.

This clone was picked up many times. This chain links TRBV6-5 with TRBJ1-1; 8 bases line up with TRBD1. Germline V gene data show CDR1 as MNHEY and CDR2 as SVGAGI. The CDR3 extends over 14 amino acids. Trimming took 5 bases from V and 12 from J; bases not matched to a gene: 14. The CDR3 sequence is CASSIYPSRGLTFF. The CDR3 coding sequence is TGTGCCAGCAGTATATACCCTTCCAGGGGGCTAACTTTCTTT.

The V and J genes are TRBV7-9 and TRBJ1-2; 9 bases agree with TRBD1. The trim removed 5 bases at V and 4 bases at J, leaving 8 bases unmatched. The CDR3 extends over 15 amino acids. The germline CDR1 and CDR2 sequences are SEHNR and FQNEAQ (reference sequence). The CDR3 loop reads CASSLRQGGIYGYTF. The CDR3 bases are TGTGCCAGCAGCCTCCGACAGGGGGGGATCTATGGCTACACCTTC. The full variable domain, with the rest looked up from reference TRBV7-9 and TRBJ1-2, is DTGVSQNPRHKITKRGQNVTFRCDPISEHNRLYWYRQTLGQGPEFLTYFQNEAQLEKSRLLSDRFSAERPKGSFSTLEIQRTEQGDSAMYLCASSLRQGGIYGYTFGSGTRLTVV.

This chain links TRBV4-3 with TRBJ2-1; TRBD2 is a possible D gene (6 bases). This CDR3 spans 15 amino acids. Germline loops: CDR1 LGHNA, CDR2 YSLEER. Trimming shortened V by 5 bases and J by 3 bases, and 14 bases separated the two germline ends. The CDR3 coding sequence is TGCGCCAGCAGCGGCGGGTCCGGGGGCTACAATGAGCAGTTCTTC. It encodes CASSGGSGGYNEQFF.

The chain is built from TRBV6-5 and TRBJ1-1; D gene uncertain. Trimming pared 7 bases from V and 0 bases from J, leaving 12 bases between. The length of the CDR3 is 14 residues. The germline V gene encodes CDR1 MNHEY and CDR2 SVGAGI. The CDR3 coding sequence is TGTGCCAGCACCTTTCCCCCCTTGAACACTGAAGCTTTCTTT. This gives the protein CASTFPPLNTEAFF.

This clone was observed once. The chain combines TRBV7-8 with TRBJ1-2; 7 bases align to TRBD1. Trimming removed 2 bases from V and 3 bases from J; junction bases left unmatched: 18. The CDR3 contains 19 residues. In germline, CDR1 is SGHVS, CDR2 FQNEAQ. The CDR3 DNA reads as TGTGCCAGCAGCTTACCCGGCAGGGGGGTGCGGACCGACGACTATGGCTACACCTTC. As protein: CASSLPGRGVRTDDYGYTF.

This chain joins TRBV7-3 and TRBJ2-3; TRBD2 agrees at 11 bases. The CDR3 sequence is 15 residues long. Trimming took 2 bases from V and 4 from J; bases not matched to a gene: 2. The germline V gene has CDR1 SGHTA and CDR2 FQGTGA. The CDR3 DNA is TGTGCCAGCAGCTTACTAGCGGGAGGCGCAGATACGCAGTATTTT. Its protein product is CASSLLAGGADTQYF. The full variable domain, its missing parts supplied by reference TRBV7-3 and TRBJ2-3, is GAGVSQTPSNKVTEKGKYVELRCDPISGHTALYWYRQSLGQGPEFLIYFQGTGAADDSGLPNDRFFAVRPEGSVSTLKIQRTERGDSAVYLCASSLLAGGADTQYFGPGTRLTVL.

This rearrangement joins TRBV6-5 to TRBJ2-1; 8 bases match TRBD2. Trimming cost V 2 bases and J 7 bases; bases outside gene matches: 7. CDR3 length equals 15 residues. The germline gives CDR1 MNHEY, CDR2 SVGAGI. For the CDR3, the DNA is TGTGCCAGCAGTTACGGAGCGGGAGAGGCGAATGAGCAGTTCTTC. Amino acids: CASSYGAGEANEQFF.

The chain employs TRBV4-1 and TRBJ2-5; D gene unclear. V was trimmed by 2 bases and J by 1 base, leaving 8 bases between them. CDR1 and CDR2 (germline): MGHRA, YSYEKL. The CDR3 is made up of 14 amino acids. Written as DNA, the CDR3 is TGCGCCAGCAGCCAACCCCACGGCCAAGAGACCCAGTACTTC. This sequence encodes CASSQPHGQETQYF.

The chain carries TRBV30 and TRBJ2-3, with 8 bases identical to TRBD2. The CDR3 loop spans 14 amino acids. V gave up 3 bases and J gave up 1 base; unmatched junction bases: 3. Germline assignment: CDR1 GTSNPN and CDR2 SVGIG (reference sequence). This CDR3 is CAWRPGLGTDTQYF. CDR3 nucleotide sequence: TGTGCCTGGAGGCCGGGACTAGGCACAGATACGCAGTATTTT.

The rearrangement joins TRBV5-4 to TRBJ2-7; 9 nucleotides agree with TRBD1. CDR1 and CDR2 from the germline V gene are SGHNT and YYREEE (reference sequence). Trimming removed 0 bases from V and 3 bases from J; junction bases left unmatched: 4. The CDR3 is made up of 15 amino acids. Here the CDR3 reads CASSLEGDRDYEQYF. In DNA, the CDR3 is TGTGCCAGCAGCTTGGAAGGGGACAGGGACTACGAGCAGTACTTC.

This chain uses TRBV7-8 with TRBJ2-7; D remains ambiguous. The V and J ends lost 6 bases and 4 bases respectively, with 16 bases between them. This CDR3 is built from 14 residues. Germline CDR1 is SGHVS and CDR2 is FQNEAQ. The CDR3 DNA reads TGTGCCAGCAGTAAAGAGGAGCTGATATACGAGCAGTACTTC. Residues: CASSKEELIYEQYF.

J is TRBJ2-1 and V is TRBV27; D is undetermined. The V gene lost 2 bases and the J gene lost 9 bases, with 5 bases spanning the gap. There are 11 residues in the CDR3. Germline CDR1 reads MNHEY; CDR2 reads SMNVEV (reference sequence). CDR3 coding DNA: TGTGCCAGCAGTTTAAGGAGTGAGCAGTTCTTC. Protein sequence: CASSLRSEQFF.

The chain joins TRBV6-5 to TRBJ1-2; the match to TRBD1 covers 9 bases. V shed 5 bases and J 8 bases; nucleotides not matched to a gene: 9. CDR1 and CDR2 from the germline V gene are MNHEY and SVGAGI. This CDR3 contains 14 residues. The CDR3 coding sequence is TGTGCCAGCAGTGGCATGGGACAGGGTGAAGGCTACACCTTC. It translates to CASSGMGQGEGYTF.

The V and J genes are TRBV29-1 and TRBJ2-1, with 9 bases lining up with TRBD1. Germline values: CDR1 SQVTM, CDR2 ANQGSEA. The ends lost 4 bases at V and 6 bases at J; junction bases unmatched: 4. The CDR3 runs to 13 residues. CDR3 coding DNA: TGCAGCGTTGGAGGGACAGGGTTCAATGAGCAGTTCTTC. Translation: CSVGGTGFNEQFF.

CDR3 protein: CSVSVGQGHTIYF. The DNA of the CDR3 is TGCAGCGTGTCTGTGGGACAGGGGCACACCATATATTTT. The rearrangement uses TRBV29-1 and TRBJ1-3; the match to TRBD1 covers 10 bases. This CDR3 is 13 amino acids long. The J segment lost 8 bases and the V segment lost 6 bases, leaving 7 bases of the junction unmatched. Germline CDR1 reads SQVTM; CDR2 reads ANQGSEA. Full variable domain (missing parts from reference TRBV29-1 and TRBJ1-3): SAVISQKPSRDICQRGTSLTIQCQVDSQVTMMFWYRQQPGQSLTLIATANQGSEATYESGFVIDKFPISRPNLTFSTLTVSNMSPEDSSIYLCSVSVGQGHTIYFGEGSWLTVV.

The rearrangement links TRBV19 to TRBJ2-7, with a weak D call TRBD2 (6 bases). This CDR3 spans 12 amino acids. Between the trimmed V and J ends, which lost 8 bases and 2 bases, there was a span of 10 bases. Germline assignment: CDR1 LNHDA and CDR2 SQIVND (reference sequence). The chain's CDR3 is CASGGGAYEQYF. DNA for the CDR3: TGTGCCAGTGGTGGAGGGGCCTACGAGCAGTACTTC.

This clone was recorded once. V and J are TRBV7-2 and TRBJ2-7, with 9 bases lining up with TRBD1. The CDR3 covers 14 residues. Germline V gene data show CDR1 as SGHTA and CDR2 as FQGNSA. V gave up 1 base and J gave up 4 bases; unmatched junction bases: 2. The CDR3 loop reads CASSLEQGAYEQYF. Here the CDR3 DNA reads TGTGCCAGCAGCTTAGAACAGGGGGCTTACGAGCAGTACTTC.

The V and J genes are TRBV7-2 and TRBJ2-5; D gene uncertain. V was clipped by 1 base and J by 4 bases, with 16 bases between them. The germline V gene has CDR1 SGHTA and CDR2 FQGNSA. This CDR3 has 16 residues. The CDR3 protein is CASSLGRSGMGETQYF. The DNA for the CDR3 is TGTGCCAGCAGCTTAGGGCGGTCGGGTATGGGAGAGACCCAGTACTTC.

The chain joins TRBV27 to TRBJ1-5, with TRBD1 matching over 7 bases. V was pared by 4 bases and J by 6 bases, with 6 bases of the junction left unmatched. CDR3 length equals 14 residues. CDR1 and CDR2 (germline): MNHEY, SMNVEV (reference sequence). CDR3 in DNA: TGTGCCAGCAGTTCCGGACAGGCCCCTCAGCCCCAGCATTTT. This gives the protein CASSSGQAPQPQHF.

V and J are TRBV28 and TRBJ2-7, with 11 bases lining up with TRBD1. Germline lookup yields CDR1 MDHEN and CDR2 SYDVKM. This CDR3 region has 14 residues. J lost 2 bases, V lost 7 bases, and 4 bases had no gene match. CDR3 DNA: TGTGCCAGCATTCCGGGACAGGGGGCCTACGAGCAGTACTTC. This encodes CASIPGQGAYEQYF.

This chain connects TRBV11-2 to TRBJ1-1, with D unclear. Germline V CDR1 and CDR2: SGHAT, FQNNGV. The CDR3 is 13 residues long. Deletions cut 4 bases from V and 7 bases from J, with 13 bases between. As DNA, the CDR3 is TGTGCCAGCAGCTCCACCCCGGGATTTGAAGCTTTCTTT. This sequence encodes CASSSTPGFEAFF.

The gene calls are TRBV2 and TRBJ2-4; 7 bases fit TRBD2. Germline CDR1 is SNHLY and CDR2 is FYNNEI. J gave up 6 bases and V 5 bases, and 10 bases lay outside the gene matches. The length of the CDR3 is 15 residues. The CDR3 is CASSSGGSVGNIQYF. CDR3 DNA: TGTGCCAGCAGTTCGGGAGGCTCGGTTGGAAACATTCAGTACTTC.